This T cell receptor beta chain comes out of a study of spatial heterogeneity in lung cancer. Time point: blood taken at disease recurrence. Tumor, nontumor lung or frozen PBMC supplied whole RNA that was sequenced unsorted. The presence of a unique molecular identifier marked each TCR cDNA molecule. TCRdb reprocessed the 5' RACE reads via MiXCR and lists one record per CDR3 protein. The data contain roughly 9,700 distinct CDR3 sequences, under 4% of them singletons. This clonotype was detected many times. A library prepared for alpha chains yielded this beta chain as an off-target read; its size is of little meaning. V was shortened by 7 bases and J by 2 bases, with 18 bases between the two germline ends. CDR3 size: 16 residues. The V gene's germline CDR1 is MNHEY and CDR2 SVGEGT.

This TCR was recovered from a female donor with early-stage non-small cell lung cancer. This sample comprised PBMCs, obtained at recurrence. The gene calls are TRBV6-2 or TRBV6-3 and TRBJ1-5; D remains ambiguous. The CDR3 sequence is CASKRENLGGNQPQHF. CDR3 DNA sequence: TGTGCCAGCAAGCGGGAGAACCTTGGGGGCAATCAGCCCCAGCATTTT.